These T cell receptor beta chains were read from a single sample in a study of blood T cell repertoires in COVID-19. Only in-frame clones appear in the TCRdb table, and some are missing; sequencing was by immunoSEQ multiplex PCR. The sample includes about 120,000 clones, roughly four fifths of them seen just once. Sequences were obtained from peripheral blood. The receptor source for this set is a human donor in a cohort sampled during active COVID-19. Each CDR3 is given with its conserved first and last residue. The D gene is left open where the match is weak. Clone size is stated in some rows and not others, as once, few, many or a class when expanded.

J gene	V gene	CDR3 length	clone size	D gene	CDR3 DNA	CDR3 protein
TRBJ1-1	TRBV25-1	13	NA	TRBD1	TGTGCCAGCAGTGCACAGGGGACCACTGAAGCTTTCTTT	CASSAQGTTEAFF
TRBJ1-2	TRBV18	14	NA	NA	TGTGCCAGCTCAGCGGACAGAGCTAACTATGGCTACACCTTC	CASSADRANYGYTF
TRBJ1-4	TRBV5-5	13	NA	NA	TGTGCCAGCAGCTTGGAAAATGCACCGGAACTGTTTTTT	CASSLENAPELFF
TRBJ2-1	TRBV13	14	NA	NA	TGTGCCAGCAGCCGGCCCCCAGGGAACAATGAGCAGTTCTTC	CASSRPPGNNEQFF
TRBJ2-2	TRBV7-2	15	once	TRBD2	TGTGCCAGCAGTCCTACTAGCGGGGGGCCCGGGGAGCTGTTTTTT	CASSPTSGGPGELFF
TRBJ2-7	TRBV12-3/TRBV12-4	13	NA	NA	TGTGCCAGCAGTCGGGACACAGCCTACGAGCAGTACTTC	CASSRDTAYEQYF
TRBJ2-7	TRBV5-1	13	NA	TRBD1	TGCGCCAGCAGCTCTGGACAGGGGCACGAGCAGTACTTC	CASSSGQGHEQYF
TRBJ1-2	TRBV2	14	NA	TRBD1	TGTGCCAGCAGTGAAGCGTTGACAGGGCATGGCTACACCTTC	CASSEALTGHGYTF
TRBJ2-1	TRBV20-1	11	NA	NA	TGCAGTGCTAGAGATGGAGAACTGCGGTTCTTC	CSARDGELRFF
TRBJ1-4	TRBV3-1/TRBV3-2	16	NA	NA	TGTGCCAGCAGCCAAGATCCCCCAGGGTGGGGAGAAAAACTGTTTTTT	CASSQDPPGWGEKLFF
TRBJ1-5	TRBV6-5	14	NA	NA	TGTGCCAGCAGTTACGGGCCAGTCAATCAGCCCCAGCATTTT	CASSYGPVNQPQHF
TRBJ2-1	TRBV5-4	15	few	NA	TGTGCCAGCAACGCTTACGGGGGGCTCAACAATGAGCAGTTCTTC	CASNAYGGLNNEQFF
TRBJ2-2	TRBV5-1	13	once	NA	TGCGCCAGCAGCTTGGGGACAACCGGGGAGCTGTTTTTT	CASSLGTTGELFF
TRBJ2-5	TRBV4-1	14	NA	TRBD1	TGCGCCAGCAGCCAGGACAGGGGGAAAGAGACCCAGTACTTC	CASSQDRGKETQYF
TRBJ2-2	TRBV7-9	15	once	TRBD1	TGTGCCAGCAGCCGGGGACAGCTGAACACCGGGGAGCTGTTTTTT	CASSRGQLNTGELFF
TRBJ2-4	TRBV7-2	16	NA	NA	TGTGCCAGCAGCTTAGAGGGGGGGCGGACCAAAAACATTCAGTACTTC	CASSLEGGRTKNIQYF
TRBJ2-1	TRBV11-3	15	once	TRBD1	TGTGCCAGCAGCTTAGGGGACAGGAGGAACAATGAGCAGTTCTTC	CASSLGDRRNNEQFF
TRBJ2-2	TRBV11-2	14	NA	NA	TGTGCCAGCAGCTTAGCCCTGAACACCGGGGAGCTGTTTTTT	CASSLALNTGELFF
TRBJ2-1	TRBV5-1	16	NA	TRBD2	TGCGCCAGCAGCTTGGGGAGCGGGGGGGCTGGAAATGAGCAGTTCTTC	CASSLGSGGAGNEQFF
TRBJ1-1	TRBV5-6	18	NA	TRBD1	TGTGCCAGCAGCTTGTTCGGGGGCTACAGGGGGCAGAACACTGAAGCTTTCTTT	CASSLFGGYRGQNTEAFF
TRBJ1-4	TRBV4-2	15	NA	NA	TGTGCCAGCAGCCAAATTGCTGAGTATGATGAAAAACTGTTTTTT	CASSQIAEYDEKLFF
TRBJ1-5	TRBV2	14	NA	TRBD1	TGTGCCAGCAGTGAATTGACAGGGAAGCAGCCCCAGCATTTT	CASSELTGKQPQHF
TRBJ2-1	TRBV6-2/TRBV6-3	15	NA	NA	TGTGCCAGCAGCCTACCCGGGACAAACTACAATGAGCAGTTCTTC	CASSLPGTNYNEQFF
TRBJ1-6	TRBV9	13	NA	NA	TGTGCCAGCAGCACAGACAGTAATTCACCCCTCCACTTT	CASSTDSNSPLHF
TRBJ2-7	TRBV5-1	15	NA	TRBD1	TGCGCCAGCAGCACCGGACAGGGTAGCTACTACGAGCAGTACTTC	CASSTGQGSYYEQYF
TRBJ2-5	TRBV6-2/TRBV6-3	14	NA	NA	TGTGCCAGCAGTTACAAATGGAGAGGAGAGACCCAGTACTTC	CASSYKWRGETQYF
TRBJ2-5	TRBV6-2/TRBV6-3	16	NA	TRBD1	TGTGCCAGCAGTTTTAATTTCGACAGGGTGGAAGAGACCCAGTACTTC	CASSFNFDRVEETQYF
TRBJ2-2	TRBV5-1	15	NA	NA	TGCGCCAGCAGCTTGGGCGGGGGCAACACCGGGGAGCTGTTTTTT	CASSLGGGNTGELFF
TRBJ1-5	TRBV4-1	16	few	NA	TGCGCCAGCAGCCAAGGCAGGGGTCATAGCAATCAGCCCCAGCATTTT	CASSQGRGHSNQPQHF
TRBJ1-2	TRBV12-3/TRBV12-4	12	NA	NA	TGTGCCAGCAGGGCCCCAGGGTTCGGCTACACCTTC	CASRAPGFGYTF
TRBJ1-5	TRBV7-9	14	NA	TRBD1	TGTGCCAGCAGCTTGGACAGGGGGAATCAGCCCCAGCATTTT	CASSLDRGNQPQHF
TRBJ1-4	TRBV28	15	NA	NA	TGTGCCAGCAGTTTAGCGGCCACGCTTAATGAAAAACTGTTTTTT	CASSLAATLNEKLFF
TRBJ2-1	TRBV2	16	NA	TRBD2	TGTGCCAGCAGTGAAGTCAGGCTAGCGGTATACAATGAGCAGTTCTTC	CASSEVRLAVYNEQFF
TRBJ1-1	TRBV11-3	15	NA	NA	TGTGCCAGCAGCTTAGGAGGAGGATTGAACACTGAAGCTTTCTTT	CASSLGGGLNTEAFF
TRBJ1-4	TRBV5-1	16	few	NA	TGCGCCAGCAGCTTGGGAGACAGTTCAACTAATGAAAAACTGTTTTTT	CASSLGDSSTNEKLFF
TRBJ2-1	TRBV7-8	16	NA	TRBD2	TGTGCCAGCAGCCCCTCGGGCCTAGCGGGGGACAATGAGCAGTTCTTC	CASSPSGLAGDNEQFF
TRBJ1-2	TRBV6-2/TRBV6-3	14	NA	NA	TGTGCCAGCAGTTACGAGCCCAGGGGCTATGGCTACACCTTC	CASSYEPRGYGYTF
TRBJ2-7	TRBV28	15	NA	NA	TGTGCCAGCAGCCGTACTGCGGAGAGCTCCTACGAGCAGTACTTC	CASSRTAESSYEQYF
TRBJ2-1	TRBV2	14	NA	NA	TGTGCCAGCAGTGGGTATGAGGGTTACAATGAGCAGTTCTTC	CASSGYEGYNEQFF
TRBJ1-6	TRBV11-3	15	once	NA	TGTGCCAGCAACTCTAGGGGGGGTCGGGCCTCACCCCTCCACTTT	CASNSRGGRASPLHF
TRBJ2-3	TRBV4-1	15	NA	TRBD2	TGCGCCAGCAGCCAAGAATCAGCGGGGATGAGACCGCAGTATTTT	CASSQESAGMRPQYF
TRBJ2-3	TRBV2	11	NA	NA	TGTGCCAGCAGTGATCGGGGTACGCAGTATTTT	CASSDRGTQYF
TRBJ2-2	TRBV12-3/TRBV12-4	12	NA	NA	TGTGCCAGCATCAGGAACACCGGGGAGCTGTTTTTT	CASIRNTGELFF
TRBJ1-6	TRBV5-8	16	NA	TRBD1	TGTGCCAGCAGCTTGGAGGGGGCCTCTTTTAATTCACCCCTCCACTTT	CASSLEGASFNSPLHF
TRBJ1-1	TRBV21-1	15	NA	NA	TGTGCGGGGTCCGGGACAGGGGGCAAGCACACTGAAGCTTTCTTT	CAGSGTGGKHTEAFF
TRBJ1-3	TRBV6-5	14	NA	NA	TGTGCCAGCAGCCCGATGAGCTCTGGAAACACCATATATTTT	CASSPMSSGNTIYF
TRBJ2-3	TRBV6-2/TRBV6-3	18	NA	TRBD1	TGTGCCAGCAGTTACGACCGGACAGGGTGGGGAAGCACAGATACGCAGTATTTT	CASSYDRTGWGSTDTQYF
TRBJ2-1	TRBV24-1	12	few	NA	TGTGCCACCAGTGAACGACGGGGGGCGCAGTTCTTC	CATSERRGAQFF
TRBJ2-1	TRBV19	15	NA	TRBD2	TGTGCCAGTAGTATTACGGGGGGGCCTTACAATGAGCAGTTCTTC	CASSITGGPYNEQFF
TRBJ2-5	TRBV19	14	NA	NA	TGTGCCAGTAGTATAGGGGCAGTCCAAGAGACCCAGTACTTC	CASSIGAVQETQYF
TRBJ1-5	TRBV7-9	17	NA	TRBD1	TGTGCCAGCAGCTTAGGGTCAGGACAGGGGGGCAATCAGCCCCAGCATTTT	CASSLGSGQGGNQPQHF
TRBJ2-5	TRBV18	13	once	NA	TGTGCCAGCTCACGGACAATTCAAGAGACCCAGTACTTC	CASSRTIQETQYF
TRBJ1-5	TRBV7-2	15	NA	TRBD1	TGTGCCAGCAGCCTTGGGACAGGGGCCAATCAGCCCCAGCATTTT	CASSLGTGANQPQHF